This section outlines one TCR beta chain sequence together with its context. The table lists this clone with a count of one. It has no known antigen specificity. No much larger clone exists at a distance of one base, and base qualities are not known. The data are from a study of shared clonotypes between healthy human individuals (dated by TCRdb to about 2020). At the level of the whole study: The cohort comprised a couple of women and a few men aged 18 to 49 years. For each donor, CD4 naive and CD4 memory were each run on three plates, CD8 naive on two plates, and CD8 memory on one plate. To estimate repertoire size and how much clonotype sharing occurs between individuals, the study deeply sequenced the blood TCR repertoires of several healthy adults. Libraries were prepared and TCR repertoires were sequenced by different laboratories using diverse techniques, in order to increase sequencing depth and limit assay-specific biases. Each donor's leukapheresis produced roughly between roughly 0.85 and 10 billion PBMCs.

Using the deep immunoSEQ assay, TCR CDR3 regions were amplified from genomic DNA by multiplex PCR. Extracted genomic DNA from each cell subset was distributed evenly across all wells of several immunoSEQ 96-well plates, and each plate was treated as a replicate. For sorted subsets, roughly 200 ng of genomic DNA, equivalent to some 33,000 T cell genomes, went into each replicate PCR. Purified libraries were quantified with a Qubit 3.0 fluorometer, sized on a Bioanalyzer 2100, and re-quantified with the KAPA Library Quantification kit. Every immunoSEQ 96-well plate was sequenced on a separate single-read 150-cycle Illumina NextSeq 550 flow cell. From the authors' description of their analysis: Because only junctional sequences without quality scores were contained in the immunoSEQ output, filtering matching that applied to full-length reads could not be performed. To assign V/J genes and CDR3, sequences were annotated using PyIR, a Python wrapper for IgBLAST v1.9, with IMGT germline references. Reads were removed for weak V/J assignments (E-value above 1e-6), missing CDR3, stop codons, out-of-frame junctions, or ambiguous translated residues. V3J clonotypes were defined as sequences sharing the same inferred V gene, J gene, and CDR3 amino acid sequence. To compute the percentage overlap between repertoires, the number of shared unique clonotypes was divided by the size of the smaller repertoire. Three approaches were used to assess repertoire richness: RTK rarefaction, the Chao1 estimator, and Recon v2.1 estimates of unobserved clonotypes. Generation probabilities were computed with OLGA for all TCRbeta clonotypes obtained by the gDNA method from several donors. The table comes from immuneACCESS by way of TCRdb, which keeps in-frame sequences with V and J called. Part of the clones is missing from these tables; in studies checked, under half for an unresolved V gene and the rest for unknown reasons. V and J calls and clone size are those listed in that table; D and trimming were worked out from the DNA. In this sample the table shows about 2,200,000 clones, approximately 94% of which occur a single time. The leading ten clones occupy 1.5% to 2% of the sample.

Here is what the overall study found, with its caveats: Incomplete sequencing was indicated by rarefaction of sorted-subset datasets, despite the large sequencing depth. Pairwise subsampling led to the expectation that sequencing depth would affect the degree of clonotype sharing among donors. Sampling was limited to blood, and TCR repertoires in tissue likely differ from TCR repertoires in blood. Larger estimated clonotype richness was generally found for naive subsets than for memory subsets. Because the study included only a small number of donors, the genetic and exposure-history diversity represented was limited. Clonotypes shared by all four sorted-subset donors showed higher generation probabilities than non-shared clonotypes. About 5% of naive CD4, 3.5% of naive CD8, around 2.3% of memory CD4, and over 0.35% of memory CD8 clonotypes were shared across several donors.

Counted from cysteine to phenylalanine, this CDR3 has 15 amino acids. Only CDR3 DNA is held: 45 bases, read in frame from base 1. For CDR1 and CDR2, the germline V gene lists SGHRS and YFSETQ. Germline trimming amounts to 2 bases on V and 4 bases on J, with 6 as the count of junction bases outside the gene matches. CD8 naive samples consisted of CD45RO-negative cells that were positively selected for CCR7, yielding a CD45RA+CCR7+ population without TemRA cells. Healthy HIV-negative adults with no recently reported acute infections or vaccinations were included as donors. Every donor was a Caucasian adult residing in Nashville, Tennessee, USA. Blood was collected by leukapheresis, and PBMCs were isolated by Ficoll-Histopaque density gradient centrifugation and then cryopreserved in liquid nitrogen vapor phase. Purity and quantity of every magnetically sorted T cell population were checked by analytical flow cytometry. Genomic DNA was isolated from each sorted fraction and quantified by UV absorbance on a Nanodrop 2000c.

This TCR derives from a young man in good health. Some clones in this sample may be carry-over from other donors' samples. Sequenced sample: naive CD8+ T cells from PBMCs. This sample's cell subset or site label indicates: CD45RA+CCR7+. Recombination joined TRBV5-1 with TRBJ2-5, with 9 bases in between that match TRBD1. Here the CDR3 is given as CASSFRDRDLETQYF. The DNA sequence is TGCGCCAGCAGCTTTAGGGACAGGGACCTAGAGACCCAGTACTTC.